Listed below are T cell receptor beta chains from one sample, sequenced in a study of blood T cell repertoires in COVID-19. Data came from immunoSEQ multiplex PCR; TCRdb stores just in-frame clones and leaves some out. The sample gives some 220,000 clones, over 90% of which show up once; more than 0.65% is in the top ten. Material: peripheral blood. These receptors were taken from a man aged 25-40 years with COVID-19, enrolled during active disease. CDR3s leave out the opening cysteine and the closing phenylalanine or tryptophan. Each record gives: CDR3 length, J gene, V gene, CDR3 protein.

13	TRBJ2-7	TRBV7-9	ASSSLAGGRYEQY
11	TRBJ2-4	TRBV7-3	ASSWTGQGTQY
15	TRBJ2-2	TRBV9	ASSARSGGGADGELF
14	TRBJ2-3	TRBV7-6	ASSLEAGAETDTQY
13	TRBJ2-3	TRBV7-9	ASSLGAGGTDTQY
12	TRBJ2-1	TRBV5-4	ASSRGQGAHEQF
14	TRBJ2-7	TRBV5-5	ASSSANSGAGYEQY
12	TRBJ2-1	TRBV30	AWSAGQSHSEQF
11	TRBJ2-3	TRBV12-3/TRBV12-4	ASGGSNTDTQY
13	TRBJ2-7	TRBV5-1	ASSLSLTGDYEQY
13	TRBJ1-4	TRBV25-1	ASSGGSATNEKLF
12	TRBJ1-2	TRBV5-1	ASSSRQALNGYT
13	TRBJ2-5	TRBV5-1	ASSPGQGAQETQY
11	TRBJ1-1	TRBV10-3	AMRGGGSTEAF
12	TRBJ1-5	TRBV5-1	ASSLGNQGQPQH
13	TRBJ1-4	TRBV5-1	ASSLDSGANEKLF
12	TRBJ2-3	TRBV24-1	ATSEGQGVYTQY
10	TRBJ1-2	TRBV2	ASSETGRGYT
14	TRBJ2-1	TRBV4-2	ASSQISGSSYNEQF
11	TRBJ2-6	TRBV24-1	AIQGAGANVLT
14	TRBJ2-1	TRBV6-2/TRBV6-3	ASSSPGLAAFNEQF
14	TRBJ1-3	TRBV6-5	ASSYSGTETGNTIY
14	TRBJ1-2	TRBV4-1	ASSQDLGARDYGYT
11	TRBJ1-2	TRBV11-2	ASSTRVGYGYT
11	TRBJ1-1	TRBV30	AWSVGRNTEAF
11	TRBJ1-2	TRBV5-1	ASSLGQEVLYT
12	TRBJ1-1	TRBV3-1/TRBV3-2	ASSQVSRVTEAF
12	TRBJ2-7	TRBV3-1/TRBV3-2	ASSQVSRTYEQY
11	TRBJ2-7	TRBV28	ASRLGGHDEQY
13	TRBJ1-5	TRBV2	ASRRLDGINQPQH
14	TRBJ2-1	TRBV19	ASSLVGTSGYNEQF
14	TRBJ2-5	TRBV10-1	ASSEWGQTPRETQY
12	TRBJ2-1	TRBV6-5	ASRTGGGAIEQF
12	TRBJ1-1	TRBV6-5	ASSYGQDHTEAF
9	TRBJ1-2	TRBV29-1	SASFSGGYT
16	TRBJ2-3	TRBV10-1	ASSDEGGLAGTPDTQY
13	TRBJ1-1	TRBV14	ASSRYRERNTEAF
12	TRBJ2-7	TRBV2	ASAKQGSSYEQY
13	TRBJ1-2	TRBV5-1	ASSYAGTGGGGYT
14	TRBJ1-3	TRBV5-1	ASSLDQSDSFGTIY
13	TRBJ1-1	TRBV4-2	ASSPDRGGYTEAF
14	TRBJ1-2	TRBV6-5	ASSYFSGDSNYGYT
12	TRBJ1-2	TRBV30	AWSRRVTDYGYT
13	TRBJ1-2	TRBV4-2	ASSQAAGQIGGYT